Presented here are 4 T cell receptor beta chains from one specimen sequenced in a study of blood T cell repertoires in COVID-19. Sequenced by immunoSEQ multiplex PCR; TCRdb stores in-frame clones only, minus some. The repertoire has around 300,000 clones, about nine tenths of them found once; the top ten carry about 1.7%. Sequencing was done on a sample of PBMCs or T cells enriched from blood (not recorded which). Source of these receptors: a woman aged 35 to 49 who had recovered from COVID-19.

The table lists this clone with a count of one. The V and J genes are TRBV3-1 (or the pseudogene TRBV3-2) and TRBJ2-7; D is unclear. Germline CDR1 LGHDT, CDR2 YNNKEL (reference sequence). V lost 0 bases, J lost 3 bases, and 9 bases lay in between. The CDR3 extends over 14 amino acids. CDR3: CASSQESWSYEQYF. The DNA for the CDR3 is TGTGCCAGCAGCCAAGAAAGCTGGAGCTACGAGCAGTACTTC.

This chain connects TRBV16 to TRBJ1-6, with 7 bases fitting TRBD1. The germline V gene has CDR1 KGHSY and CDR2 FQNENV. V shed 0 bases and J 7 bases; nucleotides not matched to a gene: 6. CDR3 size: 16 residues. The CDR3 sequence: CASSQSSTGRNSPLHF. CDR3 DNA: TGTGCCAGCAGCCAATCCTCGACAGGGCGGAATTCACCCCTCCACTTT.

The chain joins TRBV9 to TRBJ2-2, with 9 bases fitting TRBD2. The V segment lost 3 bases and the J segment 0 bases; nucleotides outside the gene matches: 0. The length of the CDR3 is 15 residues. Germline V gives CDR1 SGDLS, CDR2 YYNGEE. In DNA, the CDR3 is TGTGCCAGCAGCGAGCGGGGGGCGAACACCGGGGAGCTGTTTTTT. As protein: CASSERGANTGELFF.

The chain joins TRBV5-4 to TRBJ1-2; 7 bases are shared with TRBD1. The germline V gene encodes CDR1 SGHNT and CDR2 YYREEE (reference sequence). This CDR3 is built from 13 residues. The trim removed 4 bases at V and 8 bases at J, leaving 8 bases unmatched. CDR3 sequence (DNA): TGTGCCAGCAGCACGACAGGGATGGCAGGCTACACCTTC. Residues: CASSTTGMAGYTF.